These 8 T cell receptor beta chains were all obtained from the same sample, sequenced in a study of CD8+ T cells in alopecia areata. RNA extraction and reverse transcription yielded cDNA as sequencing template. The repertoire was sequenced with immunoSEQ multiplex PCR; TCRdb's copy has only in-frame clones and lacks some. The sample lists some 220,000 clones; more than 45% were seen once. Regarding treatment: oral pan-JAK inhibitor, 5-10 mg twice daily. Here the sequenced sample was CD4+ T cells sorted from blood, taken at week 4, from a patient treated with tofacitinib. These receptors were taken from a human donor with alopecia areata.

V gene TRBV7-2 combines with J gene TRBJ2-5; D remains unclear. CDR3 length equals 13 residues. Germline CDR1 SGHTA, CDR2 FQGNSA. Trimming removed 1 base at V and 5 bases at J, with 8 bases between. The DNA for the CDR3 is TGTGCCAGCAGCTTAGAGGCTTGGGAGACCCAGTACTTC. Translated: CASSLEAWETQYF.

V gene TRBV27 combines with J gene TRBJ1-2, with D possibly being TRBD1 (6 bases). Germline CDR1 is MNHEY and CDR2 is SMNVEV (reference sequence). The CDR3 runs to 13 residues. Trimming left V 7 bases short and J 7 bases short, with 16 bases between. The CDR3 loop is CASTDRIEFGYTF. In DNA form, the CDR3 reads TGTGCCAGCACCGACAGGATTGAGTTTGGCTACACCTTC.

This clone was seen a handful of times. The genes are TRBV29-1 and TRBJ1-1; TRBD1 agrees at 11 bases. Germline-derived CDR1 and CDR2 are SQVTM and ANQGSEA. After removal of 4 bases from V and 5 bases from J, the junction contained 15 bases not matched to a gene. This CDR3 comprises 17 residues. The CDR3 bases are TGCAGCGTTGGGACCATATCCGGGACAGGGGGAGTAACTGAAGCTTTCTTT. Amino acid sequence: CSVGTISGTGGVTEAFF.

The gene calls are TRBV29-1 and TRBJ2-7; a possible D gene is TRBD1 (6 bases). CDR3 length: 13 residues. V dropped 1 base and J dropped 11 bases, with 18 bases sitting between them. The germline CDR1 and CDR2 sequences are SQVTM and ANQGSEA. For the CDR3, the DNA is TGCAGCGTTGAAGGGAAAGGGGACACGACGAAGTACTTC. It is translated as CSVEGKGDTTKYF.

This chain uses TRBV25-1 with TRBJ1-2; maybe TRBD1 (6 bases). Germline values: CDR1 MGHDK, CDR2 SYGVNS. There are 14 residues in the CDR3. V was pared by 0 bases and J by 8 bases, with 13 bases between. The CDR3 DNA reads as TGTGCCAGCAGTGAATATTTAGGGGGATCAGGCTACACCTTC. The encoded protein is CASSEYLGGSGYTF.

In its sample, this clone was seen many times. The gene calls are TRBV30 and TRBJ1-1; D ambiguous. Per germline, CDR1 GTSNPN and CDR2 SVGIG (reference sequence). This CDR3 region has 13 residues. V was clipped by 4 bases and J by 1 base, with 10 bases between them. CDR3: CAWNQAPNTEAFF. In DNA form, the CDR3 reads TGTGCCTGGAACCAGGCGCCGAACACTGAAGCTTTCTTT.

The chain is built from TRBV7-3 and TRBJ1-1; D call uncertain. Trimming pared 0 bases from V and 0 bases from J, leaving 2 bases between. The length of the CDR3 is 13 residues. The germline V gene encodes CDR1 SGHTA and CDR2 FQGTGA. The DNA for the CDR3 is TGTGCCAGCAGCTTAACGCTGAACACTGAAGCTTTCTTT. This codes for CASSLTLNTEAFF.

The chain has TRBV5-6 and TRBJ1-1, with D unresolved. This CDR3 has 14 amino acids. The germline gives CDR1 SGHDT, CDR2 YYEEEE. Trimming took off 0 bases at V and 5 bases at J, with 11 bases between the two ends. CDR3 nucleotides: TGTGCCAGCAGCTTGGAGTGGGGAGGGACTGAAGCTTTCTTT. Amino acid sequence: CASSLEWGGTEAFF.